One sample yielded the 31 T cell receptor beta chains listed below, sequenced in a study of long-term antiretroviral therapy in people with HIV. Investigators performed immunoSEQ version v3.0 at survey level. Measured with immunoSEQ multiplex PCR; TCRdb has only the in-frame clones, and not every one. The repertoire holds around 19,000 clones, with around three quarters as singletons. The sample consisted of unsorted PBMCs, taken 2.9 years after starting antiretroviral therapy. The source of these receptors is a woman aged 30 to 39 with HIV.

The rearrangement uses TRBV9 and TRBJ1-1; possibly TRBD1 for D (5 bases). The CDR3 extends over 15 amino acids. V dropped 1 base and J dropped 4 bases, with 14 bases sitting between them. Germline CDR1 and CDR2: SGDLS and YYNGEE. CDR3 bases: TGTGCCAGCAGCGTATCAGGTACGGGACTCACTGAAGCTTTCTTT. Translated, it gives CASSVSGTGLTEAFF.

The chain carries TRBV30 and TRBJ1-1, with D possibly TRBD1 on 5 matching bases. The V end was cut by 8 bases, the J end by 1 base, with 14 bases between. Germline lookup yields CDR1 GTSNPN and CDR2 SVGIG (reference sequence). This CDR3 is 13 amino acids long. CDR3 region: CAVRQGANTEAFF. In nucleotides, the CDR3 is TGTGCCGTGCGACAAGGGGCGAACACTGAAGCTTTCTTT. Full variable domain (missing parts from reference TRBV30 and TRBJ1-1): SQTIHQWPATLVQPVGSPLSLECTVEGTSNPNLYWYRQAAGRGLQLLFYSVGIGQISSEVPQNLSASRPQDRQFILSSKKLLLSDSGFYLCAVRQGANTEAFFGQGTRLTVV.

This chain joins TRBV19 and TRBJ2-3; perhaps TRBD2 as D (6 bases). Trimming removed 3 bases from V and 1 base from J, with 11 bases in between. The CDR3 runs to 15 residues. The V gene's germline CDR1 is LNHDA and CDR2 SQIVND (reference sequence). CDR3 protein: CASSMWGGGTDTQYF. In nucleotides, the CDR3 is TGTGCCAGTAGTATGTGGGGAGGCGGCACAGATACGCAGTATTTT.

A few counts support this clone. The conserved phenylalanine or tryptophan is not found at the CDR3 terminus, so this likely reflects a read error. The DNA is omitted, as the CDR3 cannot be located on it reliably, and the CDR3 follows TCRdb's listing. The chain has TRBV6-7 and TRBJ1-6. TRBV6-7 is an open reading frame, and its role is uncertain. The CDR3 has 11 amino acids, counting both end residues. The CDR3 is CASSYSRQAPT.

The chain combines TRBV6-1 with TRBJ2-7, with D uncertain. This CDR3 has 16 residues. The germline V and J ends were trimmed by 0 bases and 1 base, with 13 bases remaining between them. Germline CDR1 and CDR2: MNHNS and SASEGT. CDR3 in amino acids: CASSEASLFGSYEQYV. Written as DNA, the CDR3 is TGTGCCAGCAGTGAAGCTAGTCTCTTCGGGTCCTACGAGCAGTACGTC.

V gene TRBV5-1 combines with J gene TRBJ2-1, with D perhaps TRBD2 (5 bases). CDR3 size: 12 residues. Trimming cost V 0 bases and J 11 bases, with 9 bases left between them. Looked up from germline, CDR1 is SGHRS and CDR2 is YFSETQ. CDR3: CASSLERGQQFF. The CDR3 bases are TGCGCCAGCAGCTTGGAACGGGGTCAGCAGTTCTTC.

V gene TRBV5-4 combines with J gene TRBJ1-2; D is undetermined. Germline CDR1 is SGHNT and CDR2 is YYREEE (reference sequence). The CDR3 totals 17 residues. Trimming shortened V by 0 bases and J by 5 bases, and 20 bases separated the two germline ends. For the CDR3, the DNA is TGTGCCAGCAGCTTGGTTGTAGTCCCCACGTCCCAGTATGGCTACACCTTC. This gives the protein CASSLVVVPTSQYGYTF.

The CDR3 DNA is TGTGCCGCGTCCAAAAGCGGGAGTTATGGCTACACCTTC. It is translated as CAASKSGSYGYTF. This sequence joins TRBV2 and TRBJ1-2; no definite D call. CDR1 and CDR2 (germline): SNHLY, FYNNEI. There are 13 residues in the CDR3. Deletions cut 11 bases from V and 5 bases from J, with 18 bases between.

The chain joins TRBV7-4 to TRBJ2-7; 9 bases line up with TRBD2. The CDR3 covers 14 residues. V gave up 1 base and J gave up 6 bases; unmatched junction bases: 4. Germline V gene sequence: CDR1 SGHVT, CDR2 SQSDAQ. CDR3 amino acids: CASSLVGRGGEQYV. CDR3 nucleotides: TGTGCCAGCAGCTTAGTCGGGCGGGGGGGCGAGCAGTACGTC.

The chain employs TRBV2 and TRBJ2-7; D remains ambiguous. Germline lookup yields CDR1 SNHLY and CDR2 FYNNEI. There are 11 residues in the CDR3. V was cut by 4 bases and J by 7 bases, with 8 bases left in between. CDR3 in DNA: TGTGCCAGCAGTGGAAGGGAAGAGCAGTACGTC. This codes for CASSGREEQYV.

This clone showed up just once. V gene TRBV6-6 combines with J gene TRBJ1-2; tentatively, D is TRBD1 (5 bases). Germline lookup yields CDR1 MNHNY and CDR2 SVGAGI (reference sequence). This CDR3 spans 14 amino acids. V dropped 6 bases and J dropped 8 bases, with 19 bases sitting between them. The CDR3 nucleotides are TGTGCCAGCAGCCCCTCGGGGGATCCTTCGGGCTACACCTTC. This translates into CASSPSGDPSGYTF.

This clone was counted only a few times. CDR3 nucleotides: TGTGCCAGCACCGGGTCCGTCCACGAGCAGTACGTC. Residues: CASTGSVHEQYV. The chain is built from TRBV2 and TRBJ2-7; D remains ambiguous. CDR3 length: 12 amino acids. The germline V and J ends were trimmed by 7 bases and 5 bases, with 12 bases remaining between them. CDR1 and CDR2 from the germline V gene are SNHLY and FYNNEI.

This clone was counted a single time. This rearrangement joins TRBV14 to TRBJ2-5, with a possible D match to TRBD2 (7 bases). The germline CDR1 and CDR2 sequences are SGHDN and FVKESK. V lost 1 base and J lost 5, with 23 bases in between. The CDR3 spans 18 residues. CDR3 residues: CASSQGVPGGLGKETQYF. DNA of the CDR3: TGTGCCAGCAGCCAAGGGGTCCCGGGGGGCCTGGGGAAGGAGACCCAGTACTTC.

The chain has TRBV5-5 and TRBJ1-5; TRBD1 aligns across 11 bases. With V trimmed by 2 bases and J by 4 bases, 8 bases remained unmatched. Germline V gene data show CDR1 as SGHKS and CDR2 as YYEKEE (reference sequence). CDR3 length: 17 residues. The CDR3 protein is CASSLGTGGGLNQPQHF. CDR3 nucleotides: TGTGCCAGCAGCTTAGGGACAGGGGGTGGGTTAAATCAGCCCCAGCATTTT.

The V gene is TRBV27, the J gene TRBJ2-5, with 8 bases matching TRBD2. Looked up from germline, CDR1 is MNHEY and CDR2 is SMNVEV (reference sequence). The CDR3 spans 16 residues. The junction had 5 bases not matched to a gene; V was cut back by 1 base and J by 1 base. CDR3 sequence reads: CASSLWGGRTQETQYF. CDR3 in DNA: TGTGCCAGCAGTTTATGGGGCGGGAGGACCCAAGAGACCCAGTACTTC.

The rearrangement joins TRBV2 to TRBJ2-3; the match to TRBD2 covers 9 bases. The V segment lost 5 bases and the J segment 6 bases; nucleotides outside the gene matches: 9. Germline assignment: CDR1 SNHLY and CDR2 FYNNEI. This CDR3 contains 15 residues. The DNA of the CDR3 is TGTGCCAGCAGTCCATATAGCGGGGGACTTGATACGCAGTATTTT. Translating gives CASSPYSGGLDTQYF.

The genes are TRBV4-1 and TRBJ2-1; the match to TRBD2 covers 9 bases. From germline, CDR1 is MGHRA and CDR2 YSYEKL. With V trimmed by 3 bases and J by 10 bases, 7 bases remained unmatched. The CDR3 length is 14 residues. The CDR3 spells CASSQGLAGSEQFF. Here the CDR3 DNA reads TGCGCCAGCAGCCAGGGGCTAGCGGGGTCGGAGCAGTTCTTC.

The V and J genes are TRBV5-8 and TRBJ1-3; D not resolved. V dropped 2 bases and J dropped 7 bases, with 10 bases sitting between them. CDR3 length: 13 amino acids. Germline values: CDR1 SGHTS, CDR2 YDEGEE. The CDR3 reads CASSFFVGNTIYF. Here the CDR3 DNA reads TGTGCCAGCAGCTTCTTTGTAGGGAACACCATATATTTT.

The rearrangement uses TRBV10-3 and TRBJ2-7; a possible D gene is TRBD1 (6 bases). Germline loops: CDR1 ENHRY, CDR2 SYGVKD. Trimming stripped 5 bases from V and 7 bases from J, with 12 bases between. The CDR3 is 12 residues long. This CDR3 reads CAISQDRREQYV. The CDR3 DNA follows: TGTGCCATCAGTCAGGACAGACGGGAGCAGTACGTC.

This chain uses TRBV7-6 with TRBJ2-5, with D unclear. V lost 3 bases and J 5 bases, leaving 19 bases between the germline ends. CDR3 length equals 16 residues. Looked up from germline, CDR1 is SGHVS and CDR2 is FNYEAQ. CDR3 nucleotides: TGTGCCAGCAGCTTCTTATTTGAAGGTGGACGGGAGACCCAGTACTTC. It specifies CASSFLFEGGRETQYF. Variable domain in full (rest from reference TRBV7-6 and TRBJ2-5): GAGVSQSPRYKVTKRGQDVALRCDPISGHVSLYWYRQALGQGPEFLTYFNYEAQQDKSGLPNDRFSAERPEGSISTLTIQRTEQRDSAMYRCASSFLFEGGRETQYFGPGTRLLVL.

This sequence joins TRBV18 and TRBJ1-5, with 7 bases identical to TRBD1. The germline CDR1 and CDR2 sequences are KGHSH and LQKENI. The ends lost 3 bases at V and 6 bases at J; junction bases unmatched: 14. This CDR3 spans 17 amino acids. The CDR3 region is CASSPFELRQGGQPQHF. The CDR3 nucleotides read TGTGCCAGCTCACCCTTCGAGCTGAGACAGGGAGGTCAGCCCCAGCATTTT.

The rearrangement uses TRBV19 and TRBJ1-1; 7 nucleotides line up with TRBD1. The V gene's germline CDR1 is LNHDA and CDR2 SQIVND (reference sequence). Germline trimming cut 3 bases from V and 5 bases from J; bases unmatched to any gene: 9. This CDR3 has 15 amino acids. The CDR3 is CASSIYEGAGTEAFF. The CDR3 bases are TGTGCCAGTAGTATCTATGAGGGGGCGGGTACTGAAGCTTTCTTT.

The chain links TRBV2 to TRBJ1-6; tentatively, D is TRBD1 (5 bases). The V gene's germline CDR1 is SNHLY and CDR2 FYNNEI. The V and J ends lost 6 bases and 10 bases respectively, with 16 bases between them. CDR3 length equals 14 residues. The CDR3 is CASRAFGTQSPLHF. CDR3 nucleotide sequence: TGTGCCAGCAGGGCCTTCGGGACTCAGTCACCCCTCCACTTT.

The chain combines TRBV30 with TRBJ2-3, with D maybe TRBD1 (5 bases). The CDR3 runs 15 residues. Trimming stripped 3 bases from V and 2 bases from J, with 15 bases between. Germline V gene data show CDR1 as GTSNPN and CDR2 as SVGIG (reference sequence). The CDR3 loop reads CAWRGLDSPTDTQYF. The CDR3 nucleotides are TGTGCCTGGAGGGGCCTCGACAGCCCCACAGATACGCAGTATTTT.

The J gene is TRBJ2-2, the V gene TRBV6-1; the D gene is possibly TRBD1 (5 bases). Trimming shortened V by 6 bases and J by 6 bases, and 14 bases separated the two germline ends. The CDR3 length is 14 residues. The germline V gene has CDR1 MNHNS and CDR2 SASEGT. CDR3 sequence: CASRLFLGAGELFF. The DNA of the CDR3 is TGTGCCAGCAGGCTTTTTTTAGGGGCCGGGGAGCTGTTTTTT.

This clone is a singleton in its sample. This sequence joins TRBV6-1 and TRBJ1-5, with D uncertain. Trimming pared 8 bases from V and 0 bases from J, leaving 11 bases between. CDR1 and CDR2 from the germline V gene are MNHNS and SASEGT. The CDR3 sequence is 14 residues long. Written as DNA, the CDR3 is TGTGCCAGCGGGAAGCCTGATAGCAATCAGCCCCAGCATTTT. It specifies CASGKPDSNQPQHF.

By proportion, this clone is medium-sized (0.01 to 0.1%). This chain connects TRBV4-1 to TRBJ1-5, with D uncertain. This CDR3 contains 13 residues. Trimming pared 4 bases from V and 6 bases from J, leaving 10 bases between. Germline V lookup: CDR1 MGHRA, CDR2 YSYEKL. In DNA, the CDR3 is TGCGCCAGCAGCCGGACTATTGGTCAGCCCCAGCATTTT. This encodes CASSRTIGQPQHF.

The CDR3 region is CASSLGQGINSPLHF. In DNA form, the CDR3 reads TGTGCCAGCAGCCTGGGACAGGGAATTAATTCACCCCTCCACTTT. The chain joins TRBV7-3 to TRBJ1-6; 9 bases agree with TRBD1. After removal of 5 bases from V and 6 bases from J, the junction contained 5 bases not matched to a gene. Germline assignment: CDR1 SGHTA and CDR2 FQGTGA. CDR3 length: 15 residues.

This chain uses TRBV10-3 with TRBJ2-5; 13 bases are a match to TRBD2. V was clipped by 3 bases and J by 2 bases; unmatched bases: 6. Germline CDR1 ENHRY, CDR2 SYGVKD. The CDR3 is 17 residues long. CDR3: CAISERLAGGNQETQYF. CDR3 nucleotide sequence: TGTGCCATCAGTGAAAGACTAGCGGGGGGTAATCAAGAGACCCAGTACTTC.

The chain couples TRBV5-1 to TRBJ2-5, with TRBD2 matching 14 bases. Losses at the gene ends were 3 bases for V and 1 base for J; bases not matched to a gene: 2. The CDR3 runs to 16 residues. Germline V lookup: CDR1 SGHRS, CDR2 YFSETQ. In DNA form, the CDR3 reads TGCGCCAGCAGCTCGGGGACTAGCGGGGGCCAAGAGACCCAGTACTTC. This sequence encodes CASSSGTSGGQETQYF.

The V gene is TRBV7-3, the J gene TRBJ2-2; maybe TRBD1 (5 bases). Germline V gives CDR1 SGHTA, CDR2 FQGTGA. This CDR3 has 14 residues. V was trimmed by 2 bases and J by 6 bases, leaving 10 bases between them. Here the CDR3 DNA reads TGTGCCAGCAGCTTACCAGGGATTTCCGGGGAGCTGTTTTTT. Its translation: CASSLPGISGELFF.